This TCR beta chain was found in a study of Graves' ophthalmopathy and Graves' hyperthyroidism. Overall study context: A follow-up of 18 months without ophthalmopathy meant that hyperthyroidism was stable.

The V segment lost 5 bases and the J segment 4 bases; nucleotides outside the gene matches: 11. CDR3 size: 15 residues. There are many counts of this clonotype. The sequenced template was RNA, covering the TCR beta CDR3 region. An opening RT-PCR round employed HTBI primers and preceded a second-round multiplex PCR. TCRdb used MiXCR to reprocess the multiplex PCR reads, holding one entry per CDR3 protein. The repertoire holds over a million distinct CDR3 sequences, with around a third as singletons. None of the included patients had other autoimmune diseases, uncontrolled infections, pregnancy or lactation, as these led to exclusion.

The chain uses TRBV12-3 or TRBV12-4 and TRBJ2-7, with 7 bases that match TRBD1. The sequence derives from an adult man with Graves' hyperthyroidism. The sequencing sample was made of peripheral blood or thyroid tissue (not recorded which). CDR3 bases: TGTGCCAGCAGTCCCTCTCCGGGACAGAGTTACGAGCAGTACTTC. Residues: CASSPSPGQSYEQYF.